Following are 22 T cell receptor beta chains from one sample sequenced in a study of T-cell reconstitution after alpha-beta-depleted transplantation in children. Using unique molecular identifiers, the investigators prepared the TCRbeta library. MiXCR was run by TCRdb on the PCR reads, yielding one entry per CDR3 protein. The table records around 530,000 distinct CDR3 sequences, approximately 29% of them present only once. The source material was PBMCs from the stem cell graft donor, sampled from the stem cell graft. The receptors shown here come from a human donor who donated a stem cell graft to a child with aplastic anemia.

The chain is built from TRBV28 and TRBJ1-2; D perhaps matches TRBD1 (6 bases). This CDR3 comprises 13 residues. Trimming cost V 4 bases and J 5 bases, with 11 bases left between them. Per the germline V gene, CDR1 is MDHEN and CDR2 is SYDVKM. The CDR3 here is CASSSQGTYGYTF. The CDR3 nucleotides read TGTGCCAGCAGTTCCCAGGGGACTTATGGCTACACCTTC.

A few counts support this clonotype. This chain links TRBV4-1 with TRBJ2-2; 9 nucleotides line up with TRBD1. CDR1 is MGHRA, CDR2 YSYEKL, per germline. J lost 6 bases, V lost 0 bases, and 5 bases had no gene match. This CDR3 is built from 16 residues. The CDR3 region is CASSQEGRTGAGELFF. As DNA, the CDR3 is TGCGCCAGCAGCCAAGAGGGGCGGACAGGGGCCGGGGAGCTGTTTTTT.

This CDR3 is CASSRQGAMNTEAFF. Written as DNA, the CDR3 is TGTGCCAGTAGTAGACAGGGGGCAATGAACACTGAAGCTTTCTTT. The V and J genes are TRBV19 and TRBJ1-1, with 10 bases that match TRBD1. CDR1 is LNHDA and CDR2 is SQIVND in the germline V gene (reference sequence). The ends lost 4 bases at V and 0 bases at J; junction bases unmatched: 2. CDR3 length equals 15 residues.

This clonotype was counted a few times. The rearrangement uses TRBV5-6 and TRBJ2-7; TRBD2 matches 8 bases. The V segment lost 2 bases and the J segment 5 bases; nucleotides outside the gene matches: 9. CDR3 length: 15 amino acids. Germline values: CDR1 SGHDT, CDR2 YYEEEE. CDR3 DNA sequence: TGTGCCAGCAGCTTAGTTGACGGGAGGGCCCACGAGCAGTACGTC. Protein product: CASSLVDGRAHEQYV.

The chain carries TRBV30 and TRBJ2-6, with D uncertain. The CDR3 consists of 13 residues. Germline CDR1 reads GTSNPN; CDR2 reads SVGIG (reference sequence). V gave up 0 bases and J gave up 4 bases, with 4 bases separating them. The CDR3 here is CAWSVKGANVLTF. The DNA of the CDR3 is TGTGCCTGGAGTGTTAAGGGGGCCAACGTCCTGACTTTC.

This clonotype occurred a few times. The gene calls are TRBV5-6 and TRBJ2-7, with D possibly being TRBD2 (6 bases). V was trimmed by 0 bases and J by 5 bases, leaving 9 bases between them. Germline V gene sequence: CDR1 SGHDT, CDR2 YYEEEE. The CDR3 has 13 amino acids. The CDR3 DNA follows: TGTGCCAGCAGCTTGGTGGGACTGCACGAGCAGTACTTC. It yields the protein CASSLVGLHEQYF.

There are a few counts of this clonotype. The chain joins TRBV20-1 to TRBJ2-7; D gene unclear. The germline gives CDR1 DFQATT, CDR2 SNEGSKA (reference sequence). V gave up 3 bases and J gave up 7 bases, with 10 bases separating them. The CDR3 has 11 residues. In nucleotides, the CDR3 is TGCAGTGCTAGTAAATCGAAAGAGCAGTACTTC. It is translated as CSASKSKEQYF.

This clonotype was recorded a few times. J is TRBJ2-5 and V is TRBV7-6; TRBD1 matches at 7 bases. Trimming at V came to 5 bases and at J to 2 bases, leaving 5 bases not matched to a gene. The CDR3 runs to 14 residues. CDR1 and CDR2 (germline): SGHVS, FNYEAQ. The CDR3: CASSRGTVQETQYF. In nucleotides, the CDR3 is TGTGCCAGCAGCCGAGGGACAGTACAAGAGACCCAGTACTTC.

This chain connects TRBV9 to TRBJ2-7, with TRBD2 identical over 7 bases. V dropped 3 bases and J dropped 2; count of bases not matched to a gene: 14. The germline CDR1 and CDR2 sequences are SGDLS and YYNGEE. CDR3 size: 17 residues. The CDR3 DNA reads TGTGCCAGCAGCGCAACCTGGGGGGGGAGTAACACCTACGAGCAGTACTTC. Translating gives CASSATWGGSNTYEQYF.

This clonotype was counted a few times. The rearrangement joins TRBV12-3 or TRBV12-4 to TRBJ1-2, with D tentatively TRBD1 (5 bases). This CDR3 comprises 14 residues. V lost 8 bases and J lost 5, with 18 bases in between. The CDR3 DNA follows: TGTGCCAGCGGCAGGGAAGAGTGGATGTATGGCTACACCTTC. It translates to CASGREEWMYGYTF.

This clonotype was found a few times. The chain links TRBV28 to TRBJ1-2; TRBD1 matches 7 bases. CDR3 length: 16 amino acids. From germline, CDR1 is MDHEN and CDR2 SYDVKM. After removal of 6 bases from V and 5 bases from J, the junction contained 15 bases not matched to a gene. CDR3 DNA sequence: TGTGCCAGCAGCCCCGACCTTGGCAGGGGGGAATATGGCTACACCTTC. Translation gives CASSPDLGRGEYGYTF.

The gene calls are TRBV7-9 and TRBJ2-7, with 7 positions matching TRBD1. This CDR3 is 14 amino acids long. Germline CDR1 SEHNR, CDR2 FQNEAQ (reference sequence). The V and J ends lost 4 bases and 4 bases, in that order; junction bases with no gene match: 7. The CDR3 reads CASSSDRERYEQYV. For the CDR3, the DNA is TGTGCCAGCAGCTCCGACAGGGAGCGGTACGAGCAGTACGTC.

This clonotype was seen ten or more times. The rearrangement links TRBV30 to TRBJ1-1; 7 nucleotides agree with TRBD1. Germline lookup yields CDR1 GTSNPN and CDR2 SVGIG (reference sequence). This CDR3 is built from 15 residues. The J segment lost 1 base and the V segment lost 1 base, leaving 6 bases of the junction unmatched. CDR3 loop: CAWSAPGDRNTEAFF. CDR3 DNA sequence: TGTGCCTGGAGTGCCCCGGGGGACAGGAACACTGAAGCTTTCTTT.

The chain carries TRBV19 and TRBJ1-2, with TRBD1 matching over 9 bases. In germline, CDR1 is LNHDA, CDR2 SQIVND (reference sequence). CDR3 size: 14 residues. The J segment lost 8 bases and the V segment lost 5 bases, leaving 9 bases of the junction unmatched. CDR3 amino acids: CASSEGTGRRGYTF. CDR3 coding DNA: TGTGCCAGTAGTGAGGGGACAGGGCGGCGAGGCTACACCTTC.

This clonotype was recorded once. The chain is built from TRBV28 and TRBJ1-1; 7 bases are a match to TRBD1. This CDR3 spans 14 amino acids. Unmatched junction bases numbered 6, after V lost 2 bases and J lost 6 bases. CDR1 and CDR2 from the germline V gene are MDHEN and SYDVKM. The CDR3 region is CASSLTGAVSEAFF. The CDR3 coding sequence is TGTGCCAGCAGTTTAACAGGGGCCGTGTCTGAAGCTTTCTTT. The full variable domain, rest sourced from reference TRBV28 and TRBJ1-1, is DVKVTQSSRYLVKRTGEKVFLECVQDMDHENMFWYRQDPGLGLRLIYFSYDVKMKEKGDIPEGYSVSREKKERFSLILESASTNQTSMYLCASSLTGAVSEAFFGQGTRLTVV.

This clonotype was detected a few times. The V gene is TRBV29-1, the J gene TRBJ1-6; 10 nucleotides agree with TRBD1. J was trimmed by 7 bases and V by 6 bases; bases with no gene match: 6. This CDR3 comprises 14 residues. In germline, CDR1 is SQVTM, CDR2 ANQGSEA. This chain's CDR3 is CSVREGQGNSPLHF. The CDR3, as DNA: TGCAGCGTAAGAGAGGGACAGGGGAATTCACCCCTCCACTTT.

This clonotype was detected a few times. The CDR3 sequence: CASSLPRGSGNTIYF. The DNA for the CDR3 is TGTGCCAGCAGTTTACCCAGGGGATCCGGAAACACCATATATTTT. The chain joins TRBV12-3 or TRBV12-4 to TRBJ1-3; D is perhaps TRBD1 (6 bases). Trimming cost V 2 bases and J 4 bases, with 12 bases left between them. This CDR3 spans 15 amino acids.

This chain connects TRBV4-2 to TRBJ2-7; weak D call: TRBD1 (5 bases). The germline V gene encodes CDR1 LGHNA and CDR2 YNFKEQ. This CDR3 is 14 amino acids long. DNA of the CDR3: TGTGCCATCAGCCCAGGGTCCAGCTCCTACGAGCAGTACGTC. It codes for CAISPGSSSYEQYV.

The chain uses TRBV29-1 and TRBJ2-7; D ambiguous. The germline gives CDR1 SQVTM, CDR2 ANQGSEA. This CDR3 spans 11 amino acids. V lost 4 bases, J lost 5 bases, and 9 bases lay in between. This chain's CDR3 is CSVGSNHEQYF. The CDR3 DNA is TGCAGCGTTGGGAGCAACCACGAGCAGTACTTC.

The CDR3 sequence: CASSSHPGTQYF. The CDR3 bases are TGTGCCAGCAGCTCTCACCCCGGTACGCAGTATTTT. The rearrangement links TRBV7-2 to TRBJ2-3; D is unresolved. This CDR3 has 12 amino acids. V was pared by 4 bases and J by 8 bases, with 10 bases between. The V gene's germline CDR1 is SGHTA and CDR2 FQGNSA.

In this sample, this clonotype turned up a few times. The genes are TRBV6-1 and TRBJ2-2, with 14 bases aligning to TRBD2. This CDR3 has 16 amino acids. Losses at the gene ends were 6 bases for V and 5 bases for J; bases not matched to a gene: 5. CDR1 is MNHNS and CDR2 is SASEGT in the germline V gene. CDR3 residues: CASSRGLAGGTGELFF. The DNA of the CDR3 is TGTGCCAGCAGCCGCGGACTAGCGGGAGGTACCGGGGAGCTGTTTTTT.

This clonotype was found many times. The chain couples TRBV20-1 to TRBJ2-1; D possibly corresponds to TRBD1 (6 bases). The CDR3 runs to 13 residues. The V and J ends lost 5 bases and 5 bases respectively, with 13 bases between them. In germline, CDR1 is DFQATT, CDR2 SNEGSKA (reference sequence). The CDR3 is CSAPRTAHNEQFF. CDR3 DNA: TGCAGTGCTCCCCGGACAGCTCACAATGAGCAGTTCTTC.